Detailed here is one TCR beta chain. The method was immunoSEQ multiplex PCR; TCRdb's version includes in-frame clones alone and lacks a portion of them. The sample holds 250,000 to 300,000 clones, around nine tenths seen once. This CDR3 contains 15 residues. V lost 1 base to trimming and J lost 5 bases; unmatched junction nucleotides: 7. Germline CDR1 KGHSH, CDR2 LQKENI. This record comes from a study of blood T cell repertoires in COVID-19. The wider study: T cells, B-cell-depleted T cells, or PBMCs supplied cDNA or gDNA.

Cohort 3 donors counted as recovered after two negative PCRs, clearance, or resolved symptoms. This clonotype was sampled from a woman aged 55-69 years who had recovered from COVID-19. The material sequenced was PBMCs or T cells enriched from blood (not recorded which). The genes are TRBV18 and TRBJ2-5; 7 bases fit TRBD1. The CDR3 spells CASSPRQGDRETQYF. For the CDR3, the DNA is TGTGCCAGCTCACCACGACAGGGTGATAGGGAGACCCAGTACTTC.